These T cell receptor beta chains were read from a single sample in a study of cytomegalovirus exposure and HLA in healthy donors. Method: immunoSEQ multiplex PCR; TCRdb's copy keeps in-frame clones and lacks some. The sample consists of 150,000 to 200,000 clones, 79% of them appearing once. Sequencing was carried out using PBMCs. These receptors were obtained from a woman aged 50 to 65 in good health and CMV-seronegative. Each CDR3 is given with its conserved first and last residue. D genes are given only for firm matches. For some rows the clone size is stated as once, few or many, or as a class when expanded; others skip it.

cdr3_nt: TGTGCCAGTAGTTCAGGGGGCTCTTACGAGCAGTACTTC
cdr3_aa: CASSSGGSYEQYF
v_call: TRBV19
cdr3_length: 13
clone_size: NA
d_call: TRBD1
j_call: TRBJ2-7

cdr3_nt: TGTGCCAGCAGCTACCAGACCAGGGGTGGAAACACCATATATTTT
cdr3_aa: CASSYQTRGGNTIYF
v_call: TRBV13
cdr3_length: 15
clone_size: NA
d_call: NA
j_call: TRBJ1-3

cdr3_nt: TGTGCCAGCAGTCGACAGGGCGAACGCACTGAAGCTTTCTTT
cdr3_aa: CASSRQGERTEAFF
v_call: TRBV14
cdr3_length: 14
clone_size: once
d_call: TRBD1
j_call: TRBJ1-1

cdr3_nt: TGTGCCAGCAGCTCGTACACATCTGGAAACACCATATATTTT
cdr3_aa: CASSSYTSGNTIYF
v_call: TRBV5-6
cdr3_length: 14
clone_size: NA
d_call: NA
j_call: TRBJ1-3

cdr3_nt: TGCAGCGTTCCGCGGGGGGGCCGAGATACGCAGTATTTT
cdr3_aa: CSVPRGGRDTQYF
v_call: TRBV29-1
cdr3_length: 13
clone_size: NA
d_call: TRBD2
j_call: TRBJ2-3

cdr3_nt: TGTGCCAGTAGTATCCTAGCGGGAGGAAGCGAGCAGTACTTC
cdr3_aa: CASSILAGGSEQYF
v_call: TRBV19
cdr3_length: 14
clone_size: few
d_call: TRBD2
j_call: TRBJ2-7

cdr3_nt: TGTGCCAGCAGTTTAGTAGTCCCGGTCAATCAGCCCCAGCATTTT
cdr3_aa: CASSLVVPVNQPQHF
v_call: TRBV28
cdr3_length: 15
clone_size: few
d_call: NA
j_call: TRBJ1-5

cdr3_nt: TGCGCCAGCAGCCACCCGGGACTAGCGGGGGAGTTGTACTTC
cdr3_aa: CASSHPGLAGELYF
v_call: TRBV4-1
cdr3_length: 14
clone_size: NA
d_call: TRBD2
j_call: TRBJ2-5

cdr3_nt: TGCGCCAGCAGCTTATCGGCGGCGGTCGGAAACACCATATATTTT
cdr3_aa: CASSLSAAVGNTIYF
v_call: TRBV4-3
cdr3_length: 15
clone_size: few
d_call: NA
j_call: TRBJ1-3

cdr3_nt: TGTGCCTCTACAGCGGGAGGGCACGTCGAGCAGTACTTC
cdr3_aa: CASTAGGHVEQYF
v_call: TRBV28
cdr3_length: 13
clone_size: NA
d_call: TRBD2
j_call: TRBJ2-7

cdr3_nt: TGTGCCAGCAGTAAACTAGGGGGCCTGAAGTTCGAGCAGTACTTC
cdr3_aa: CASSKLGGLKFEQYF
v_call: TRBV28
cdr3_length: 15
clone_size: NA
d_call: TRBD1
j_call: TRBJ2-7

cdr3_nt: TGTGCCAGCAGTGACTCGAGTCTGCCAGATACGCAGTATTTT
cdr3_aa: CASSDSSLPDTQYF
v_call: TRBV6-4
cdr3_length: 14
clone_size: once
d_call: NA
j_call: TRBJ2-3

cdr3_nt: TGTGCCAGCAGCCGAAGGACTAGCGGGAGGGTCAATGAGCAGTTCTTC
cdr3_aa: CASSRRTSGRVNEQFF
v_call: TRBV5-6
cdr3_length: 16
clone_size: NA
d_call: TRBD2
j_call: TRBJ2-1

cdr3_nt: TGTGCCAGCAGCCTCCGTTCCCATGAGCAGTTCTTC
cdr3_aa: CASSLRSHEQFF
v_call: TRBV11-2
cdr3_length: 12
clone_size: NA
d_call: NA
j_call: TRBJ2-1

cdr3_nt: TGTGCCAGCAGCTTGGGACAGAAGTACACCGGGGAGCTGTTTTTT
cdr3_aa: CASSLGQKYTGELFF
v_call: TRBV7-3
cdr3_length: 15
clone_size: NA
d_call: TRBD1
j_call: TRBJ2-2